The T cell receptor (beta chain) described here comes from a study of blood T cells in healthy people across ages (dated by TCRdb to the mid-2010s). About the full investigation: In model experiments, template switching captured roughly one uniquely barcoded TCR beta cDNA molecule for every two T cells. Age-related changes in TCR beta repertoire diversity were measured in the study by deep sequencing normalized with unique cDNA molecular identifiers. The donors were split into four age groups: young (average around 16 years), middle-aged (around 40), aged (more than 60) and long-lived (more than 80). Using the same blood draw, the study looked at two additional independent replicas of 1 million unique cDNA reads for two donors, one aged 18 to 30 and the other aged 80 or older.

What the research found in general, with its limitations: There was a strong correlation between observed TCR beta diversity and the percentage of naive T cells measured by flow cytometry. Because the CMV infection status of the donors was unknown, age-related changes in expanded clonotypes may potentially have been confounded. The long-lived group showed more naive CD4+ T cells, fewer expanded clones and increased TCR diversity than the aged group, suggesting age selection. Because profiling used bulk unsorted PBMCs, naive and antigen-experienced compartments could not be compared conclusively. Observed TCR beta diversity per million T cells fell roughly linearly with age, and a significant reduction was already apparent by age around 40. Estimates of total diversity based on one million sequenced T cells were regarded as lower bounds and as underestimates.

Donors were 30 to 45 systemically healthy Caucasian individuals from Russia aged 6 to 90 years. Approximately 9.3 milliliters of peripheral blood were drawn from each donor into EDTA-treated Vacutainer tubes. Ficoll-Paque density-gradient centrifugation was used to isolate PBMCs, with at least 7 million per sample. Total RNA, at least 6 micrograms per sample, was extracted from PBMCs with Trizol reagent. For every donor, an aliquot of PBMCs went through flow cytometry to measure the percentages of naive CD45RAhigh/CD27high T cells. From the cysteine up to the phenylalanine, the CDR3 has a length of 15 residues. The CDR3 DNA has 45 bases and is translated from base 1. On this clonotype: No cognate antigen has been identified for it. No quality values exist for individual bases; no much larger clone is one base distant.

Library method: 5' RACE. Sequencing used an Illumina HiSeq 2500. A second roughly 6 to 11 cycle PCR used a sample-barcoded 5' primer and a J-beta primer mix. Each TCR beta cDNA molecule received a unique molecular identifier from a template-switch 5' adaptor carrying 12 random nucleotides. Each sample yielded at least 3 million CDR3-containing paired-end reads. First-strand cDNA synthesis was performed from all RNA using the Mint cDNA synthesis kit, with priming by a TRBC-specific oligonucleotide. Following uracil-DNA glycosylase treatment, all cDNA underwent a first 18-cycle PCR with the universal primers M1SS and BC2_uni_R. The published analysis was carried out like this. For normalization, 1 million high-quality reads were randomly selected from each sample, with every read carrying a distinct molecular identifier. Reads with shared molecular identifiers were discarded instead of being binned into consensus sequences. MiTCR, with a Q25 quality threshold and the strictest error-elimination algorithm, was used for CDR3 identification, clonotype clustering and error correction. A nonparametric unseen species model using Euler transformation provided a lower-bound estimate of total TCR beta diversity. The raw public data were reprocessed by TCRdb itself: fastp quality trimming at Q25, MiXCR clonotype calling, in-frame beta chains only. All rows with the same CDR3 protein become a single entry with the most common DNA and genes. TCRdb, rather than the study authors, made the V and J calls. The table for this sample lists more than 600,000 distinct CDR3 sequences; approximately 25% of them were counted only once. The ten biggest clones cover more than 7.5% of the sample.

A further study also used this sample, focusing on T cells of mothers and their children. The second paper states: Nine systemically healthy Caucasian individuals, comprising three mothers and their six children, were included as donors. cDNA synthesis consumed the entire amount of extracted RNA, loaded at approximately 1.6 ug RNA in each 15 ul reaction. In the second PCR, sample barcodes and 2-4 random nucleotides were introduced via the M1S primer. Over 8 million TCR beta CDR3 reads were obtained for each mother, and around 2.7 million reads were obtained for each child. In both related and unrelated pairs, thymic selection shapes the output of TCR recombination in a similar way, with inherited differences having only a minor effect. Normalized repertoire overlap was always slightly but never significantly higher in related than unrelated mother-child pairs. Persistent microchimeric T cell clones were not detected, at a sensitivity of about 99 clones per million clonotypes. To look for features that set related mother-child pairs apart from unrelated individuals, the researchers ran deep NGS to compare the TCR beta repertoires of mothers and children. On average, the children were about 12 +/- 4 years old, while the mothers were 40 +/- 4 years old. After adapter ligation was performed with NEBNext reagents, the libraries were sequenced on an Illumina HiSeq 2000 with 100+100 nt paired-end reads. To avoid cross-contamination, the mother libraries and the child libraries were prepared a month apart and sequenced in separate runs. Each donor had between roughly 450,000 and 2,300,000 distinct TCR beta clonotypes identified. Naive TCR beta clonotypes were estimated from low-frequency clonotypes matched to each donor's FACS-determined naive share, without sorting.

Material for sequencing was blood. The source of this sequence is a boy aged 10-17 years in good health. The receptor chain draws on TRBV21-1 and TRBJ2-1; the table's TRBD1 call for D was not verified on the DNA. With the DNA end fitting TRBJ2-5 better, the J assignment may be wrong. TRBV21-1 is recorded as a pseudogene. In nucleotides, the sequence is TGTGCCAGCAGCAAAGACGGGGGCACTAGAGAGACCCAGTACTTC. It translates as CASSKDGGTRETQYF.